This TCR beta chain was sequenced during a study of blood T cell repertoires in COVID-19 (dated by TCRdb to 2018 to 2021). Regarding the complete study: Collaborator samples came from the United States, Italy and Spain and covered acute and convalescent phases of COVID-19. The prospective study material was composed of cDNA or gDNA derived from T cells, B-cell-depleted T cells, or PBMCs. Subjects who had been exposed to COVID-19, were actively infected with it, or had recovered from it provided the deeply sampled blood TCRbeta repertoires that made up the dataset. The repertoires were released in a freely available public database intended as a resource for research on the immune response to SARS-CoV-2. Samples were obtained from the ongoing ImmuneRACE study (first 160 participants) and from over 1,000 subjects provided by 6 global collaborators. Nearly every sample came with metadata listing a de-identified subject ID, COVID-19 status, age in years and sex. Where available, HLA class I and class II types were taken from metadata supplied by the sample provider and were not determined by assay-based typing. Broad study findings and their caveats: The amount of clinical and demographic metadata varied by source and participant and was provided uncurated.

Reading from cysteine to phenylalanine, the CDR3 counts 18 amino acids. CDR3 DNA only is kept here, 54 bases in frame from base 1. V lost 0 bases and J lost 4 bases, and the count of bases not matched to a germline gene is 14. Sequences LNHNV (CDR1) and YYDKDF (CDR2) are obtained from the germline V gene (reference sequence). TCRbeta CDR3 regions were amplified from genomic DNA by means of the immunoSEQ Assay, a bias-controlled multiplex PCR. On the study's bioinformatics: Nucleated cell counts per sample were estimated from amplification of reference gene primers within the assay. To quantify the absolute abundance of each unique TCRbeta CDR3 rearrangement, sequence reads were collapsed and filtered. For each sample, productive Simpson clonality was calculated as the square root of Simpson's diversity index across productive rearrangements. TCRdb limited this immuneACCESS table to in-frame rearrangements with V and J called. A share of clones is missing; checked studies link under half to unresolved V genes, and the rest is unexplained. That table is the source of V, J and clone size, and D and trimming were worked out from the DNA. The sample profile shows a few hundred thousand clones; 75% to 90% of them were found once. The biggest ten clones account for just under 2% of the sample.

On this clone: Its antigen is unknown. Per-base quality was not reported, and no clone a single base away is much larger than it.

Whole blood was collected in K2EDTA tubes by collaborating institutions according to the institutions' own protocols. For TCRbeta analysis, collaborator samples were shipped as frozen whole blood, as isolated PBMCs, or as DNA extracted from either sample type. Sequenced: peripheral blood. The chain employs TRBV15 and TRBJ1-2, and TRBD1 aligns with 7 junction nucleotides. The clonotype was recovered from a man aged 25 to 40 with active or convalescent COVID-19. DNA sequence: TGTGCCACCAGCAGAGAGCACACAGGGGCGACCTACTTCTATGGCTACACCTTC. Translated, it reads CATSREHTGATYFYGYTF.